These 24 T cell receptor beta chains were all obtained from the same sample, sequenced in a study of vaccination and CD4 T cells after COVID-19. Oncomine TCR Beta short-read sequencing was applied to DNA from cultured CD4+ T cells. TCRdb reanalysed the PCR reads using MiXCR and keeps one entry per CDR3 protein. The table includes thousands of distinct CDR3 sequences, 45% to 55% detected once. Antigen specificity for these receptors is unknown. Treatment in this sample: roughly ten-day PBMC culture with coronavirus spike peptide pools or control peptides (ViraFEST assay). CD4+ T cells of the unexposed donor were collected before the COVID-19 pandemic (2011-2018). The sequenced sample was CD4+ T cells from blood, cultured in vitro. Receptors were obtained from a human donor in good health.

The chain carries TRBV6-1 and TRBJ2-1; D is possibly TRBD2 (6 bases). Trimming left V 8 bases short and J 8 bases short, with 16 bases between. From germline, CDR1 is MNHNS and CDR2 SASEGT. CDR3 length: 13 amino acids. The CDR3 DNA follows: TGTGCCAGCGGGACCTCCAGGGACTATGAGCAGTTCTTC. It is translated as CASGTSRDYEQFF.

This sequence joins TRBV7-9 and TRBJ1-2; D not certain. The ends were cut back, 5 bases at V and 8 bases at J, with 21 bases in the middle. Germline CDR1 is SEHNR and CDR2 is FQNEAQ (reference sequence). This CDR3 comprises 15 residues. The CDR3 region has the DNA TGTGCCAGCAGCACCGATTATGGTCTGTCTGCGGGCTACACCTTC. Translation gives CASSTDYGLSAGYTF.

Only a few counts were recorded for this clonotype. The rearrangement uses TRBV27 and TRBJ1-2; D is undetermined. Germline V gives CDR1 MNHEY, CDR2 SMNVEV (reference sequence). The V end was cut by 4 bases, the J end by 0 bases, with 15 bases between. The CDR3 consists of 16 residues. CDR3 sequence: CASSSAVTLANYGYTF. The CDR3 DNA reads as TGTGCCAGCAGTTCCGCCGTCACATTAGCTAACTATGGCTACACCTTC.

The V and J genes are TRBV29-1 and TRBJ2-5; possibly TRBD2 for D (6 bases). There are 11 residues in the CDR3. The germline gives CDR1 SQVTM, CDR2 ANQGSEA. Trimming stripped 3 bases from V and 7 bases from J, with 9 bases between. The chain's CDR3 is CSVDSGRTQYF. The CDR3 coding sequence is TGCAGCGTTGATAGCGGACGGACCCAGTACTTC.

This clonotype was detected only a few times. The rearrangement uses TRBV10-2 and TRBJ1-1, with 8 positions matching TRBD1. Germline V lookup: CDR1 WSHSY, CDR2 SAAADI. The J segment lost 4 bases and the V segment lost 6 bases, leaving 4 bases of the junction unmatched. This CDR3 has 13 amino acids. CDR3 protein: CASRRTGSTEAFF. CDR3 bases: TGCGCCAGCAGAAGGACAGGGAGCACTGAAGCTTTCTTT.

This chain uses TRBV5-1 with TRBJ2-2; D may match TRBD1 or TRBD2 (5 bases each). CDR1 and CDR2 from the germline V gene are SGHRS and YFSETQ. Trimming shortened V by 2 bases and J by 5 bases, and 7 bases separated the two germline ends. The CDR3 loop spans 13 amino acids. CDR3 region: CASSFGGTGELFF. CDR3 nucleotides: TGCGCCAGCAGCTTTGGGGGAACCGGGGAGCTGTTTTTT.

This sequence joins TRBV11-2 and TRBJ2-2, with TRBD2 matching over 8 bases. The V and J ends lost 5 bases and 13 bases, in that order; junction bases with no gene match: 15. This CDR3 spans 15 amino acids. CDR1 is SGHAT, CDR2 FQNNGV, per germline. The CDR3 loop is CASSQLAQRGLGLFF. Written as DNA, the CDR3 is TGTGCCAGCAGCCAACTCGCGCAGCGGGGGTTGGGGCTGTTTTTT.

The chain recombines TRBV5-4 with TRBJ2-7; 7 positions agree with TRBD2. Germline CDR1 is SGHNT and CDR2 is YYREEE (reference sequence). The CDR3 is made up of 15 amino acids. J lost 5 bases, V lost 4 bases, and 12 bases had no gene match. This chain's CDR3 is CASSAVGAGVDEQYF. In DNA, the CDR3 is TGTGCCAGCAGCGCCGTCGGGGCGGGAGTAGACGAGCAGTACTTC.

This clonotype appeared a few times. The rearrangement uses TRBV15 and TRBJ2-1, with D maybe TRBD1 (5 bases). This CDR3 spans 15 amino acids. Germline loops: CDR1 LNHNV, CDR2 YYDKDF (reference sequence). V shed 3 bases and J shed 8 bases, with 17 bases lying between them. CDR3 bases: TGTGCCACCAGCAGGGCCGACTTCAAAGGGGATGAGCAGTTCTTC. Its translation: CATSRADFKGDEQFF. The full variable domain, rest sourced from reference TRBV15 and TRBJ2-1, is DAMVIQNPRYQVTQFGKPVTLSCSQTLNHNVMYWYQQKSSQAPKLLFHYYDKDFNNEADTPDNFQSRRPNTSFCFLDIRSPGLGDTAMYLCATSRADFKGDEQFFGPGTRLTVL.

The gene calls are TRBV11-2 and TRBJ2-1; 7 bases are a match to TRBD2. The germline V gene has CDR1 SGHAT and CDR2 FQNNGV. There are 16 residues in the CDR3. The V and J ends lost 4 bases and 3 bases, in that order; junction bases with no gene match: 9. CDR3 loop: CASSSPIRDYYNEQFF. The CDR3 DNA reads TGTGCCAGCAGCTCCCCTATTAGGGACTACTACAATGAGCAGTTCTTC.

The chain combines TRBV5-4 with TRBJ2-1; the D is unclear. Per the germline V gene, CDR1 is SGHNT and CDR2 is YYREEE (reference sequence). Trimming took 4 bases from V and 0 from J, leaving 11 bases between them. This CDR3 spans 15 amino acids. This chain's CDR3 is CASSLERSSYNEQFF. The CDR3 DNA sequence: TGTGCCAGCAGCCTTGAAAGGAGCTCCTACAATGAGCAGTTCTTC.

This clonotype was picked up a small number of times. The CDR3 DNA sequence: TGTGCCAGCAGCCCTACCACTCGGCGCCTTGCTAACTATGGCTACACCTTC. Translation gives CASSPTTRRLANYGYTF. This chain connects TRBV5-6 to TRBJ1-2; D is undetermined. The CDR3 is 17 residues long. The V end was cut by 4 bases, the J end by 0 bases, with 19 bases between. CDR1 is SGHDT, CDR2 YYEEEE, per germline.

The chain carries TRBV6-2 or TRBV6-3 and TRBJ1-5; 10 positions match TRBD1. The CDR3 loop spans 16 amino acids. Losses at the gene ends were 6 bases for V and 2 bases for J; bases not matched to a gene: 7. CDR1 and CDR2 from the germline V gene are MNHEY and SVGEGT. The CDR3, as DNA: TGTGCCAGCAGGGAGACGACAGGGGGCGGCAATCAGCCCCAGCATTTT. Protein sequence: CASRETTGGGNQPQHF.

CDR3 sequence: CASSRGSKNIQYF. CDR3 nucleotides: TGTGCCAGCAGTCGCGGGAGCAAAAACATTCAGTACTTC. V usage is TRBV12-3 or TRBV12-4 and J usage is TRBJ2-4, with TRBD2 matching 7 bases. The CDR3 has 13 residues. V trimming: 5 bases; J trimming: 3 bases; junction bases outside the gene matches: 1.

The CDR3 loop reads CASSRGSSGGNIQYF. CDR3 sequence (DNA): TGTGCCAGTAGTAGGGGGTCTAGCGGGGGGAACATTCAGTACTTC. The chain joins TRBV19 to TRBJ2-4, with TRBD2 matching 11 bases. Per the germline V gene, CDR1 is LNHDA and CDR2 is SQIVND (reference sequence). CDR3 length equals 15 residues. V trimming: 4 bases; J trimming: 7 bases; junction bases outside the gene matches: 6.

The gene calls are TRBV18 and TRBJ2-7; D is perhaps TRBD1 (6 bases). Looked up from germline, CDR1 is KGHSH and CDR2 is LQKENI. The CDR3 is 13 residues long. V shed 4 bases and J shed 3 bases, with 10 bases lying between them. This CDR3 is CASSLGGSYEQYF. In nucleotides, the CDR3 is TGTGCCAGCTCACTTGGGGGCAGCTACGAGCAGTACTTC. Together with reference TRBV18 and TRBJ2-7, the CDR3 gives the full variable domain: NAGVMQNPRHLVRRRGQEARLRCSPMKGHSHVYWYRQLPEEGLKFMVYLQKENIIDESGMPKERFSAEFPKEGPSILRIQQVVRGDSAAYFCASSLGGSYEQYFGPGTRLTVT.

V gene TRBV2 combines with J gene TRBJ1-6, with D unresolved. There are 14 residues in the CDR3. Trimming cost V 9 bases and J 5 bases, with 14 bases left between them. CDR1 is SNHLY, CDR2 FYNNEI, per germline. CDR3 residues: CARSSTQNNSPLHF. The CDR3 DNA follows: TGTGCCAGGAGTTCAACACAAAATAATTCACCCCTCCACTTT.

The V and J genes are TRBV4-3 and TRBJ2-2; 14 bases agree with TRBD2. This CDR3 has 16 residues. Trimming cost V 0 bases and J 6 bases; bases outside gene matches: 0. CDR1 LGHNA and CDR2 YSLEER come from the germline V gene. As DNA, the CDR3 is TGCGCCAGCAGCCAAGAGACTAGCGGGGGGGCCGGGGAGCTGTTTTTT. It is translated as CASSQETSGGAGELFF.

V is TRBV12-3 or TRBV12-4 and J is TRBJ1-1; 10 bases match TRBD1. The CDR3 sequence is 15 residues long. V gave up 6 bases and J gave up 4 bases; unmatched junction bases: 8. The DNA of the CDR3 is TGTGCCAGCAGCTTGACAGGGGGCGACGGCACTGAAGCTTTCTTT. It translates to CASSLTGGDGTEAFF.

This clonotype has more than one count but fewer than ten. The CDR3 DNA reads as TGTGCCAGTAGTTCGTCAGGGTGGGGAGGCCAGCCCCAGCATTTT. It codes for CASSSSGWGGQPQHF. The chain couples TRBV19 to TRBJ1-5, with TRBD1 as a possible D gene (5 bases). The germline V gene encodes CDR1 LNHDA and CDR2 SQIVND (reference sequence). With 5 bases removed from V and 7 bases from J, the gap between germline ends came to 18 bases. The CDR3 runs to 15 residues.

This clonotype occurred once. The chain uses TRBV12-3 or TRBV12-4 and TRBJ1-5; D unresolved. The CDR3 contains 16 residues. Trimming removed 4 bases at V and 2 bases at J, with 15 bases between. The CDR3: CASSSWEWRGNQPQHF. The CDR3 bases are TGTGCCAGCAGTTCATGGGAATGGAGGGGCAATCAGCCCCAGCATTTT.

V is TRBV5-4 and J is TRBJ1-5, with TRBD1 as a possible D gene (5 bases). This CDR3 has 15 residues. CDR1 SGHNT and CDR2 YYREEE come from the germline V gene (reference sequence). Trimming stripped 4 bases from V and 0 bases from J, with 11 bases between. In DNA, the CDR3 is TGTGCCAGCAGCGGGGACCCAGATAGCAATCAGCCCCAGCATTTT. This sequence encodes CASSGDPDSNQPQHF.

The chain joins TRBV7-6 to TRBJ2-2; possible D gene TRBD1, 6 bases. The V end lost 1 base, the J end lost 0 bases, and 12 bases lay between the germline ends. This CDR3 comprises 17 residues. CDR1 SGHVS and CDR2 FNYEAQ come from the germline V gene. As DNA, the CDR3 is TGTGCCAGCAGCTTAGGGGACACCCTCGCGAACACCGGGGAGCTGTTTTTT. This encodes CASSLGDTLANTGELFF.

A few counts support this clonotype. The chain combines TRBV5-6 with TRBJ1-2; 7 bases are shared with TRBD1. The CDR3 is 12 amino acids. CDR1 is SGHDT, CDR2 YYEEEE, per germline. The V and J ends lost 8 bases and 5 bases, in that order; junction bases with no gene match: 6. This CDR3 is CASRRGGYGYTF. The CDR3 coding sequence is TGTGCCAGTCGCAGGGGGGGGTATGGCTACACCTTC.